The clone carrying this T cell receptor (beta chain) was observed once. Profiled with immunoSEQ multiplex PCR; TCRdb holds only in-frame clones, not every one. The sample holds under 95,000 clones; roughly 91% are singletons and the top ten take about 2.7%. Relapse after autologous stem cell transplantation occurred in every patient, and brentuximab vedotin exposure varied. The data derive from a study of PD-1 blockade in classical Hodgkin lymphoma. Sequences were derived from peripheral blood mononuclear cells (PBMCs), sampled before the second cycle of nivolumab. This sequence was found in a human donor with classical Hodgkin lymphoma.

CDR3 amino acids: CASSGDRVGYGYTF. The DNA for the CDR3 is TGCGCCAGCAGTGGAGACAGGGTCGGCTATGGCTACACCTTC. The chain uses TRBV10-2 and TRBJ1-2, with TRBD1 matching over 7 bases. V lost 4 bases and J lost 4; bases outside the gene matches: 6. CDR3 size: 14 residues. Per germline, CDR1 WSHSY and CDR2 SAAADI.